The 18 T cell receptor beta chains below were found in one sample sequenced in a study of regulatory T cells in long-lasting Graves disease. The time point denotes: newly diagnosed GD, antithyroid drugs for less than 3 months. Extracted RNA from PBMCs served as the source of the TCR library. Arm-PCR with iRepertoire HTBI primers amplified the CDR3 regions for these TCR beta libraries. A single record per CDR3 protein comes from TCRdb applying MiXCR to the multiplex PCR reads. This table holds around 420,000 distinct CDR3 sequences, approximately 15% found once. These data are also associated with another study on T cells in Graves' hyperthyroidism and ophthalmopathy.

Sequencing used peripheral blood mononuclear cells (PBMCs), obtained at new diagnosis, from a patient treated with antithyroid drugs. These receptors were obtained from a woman in her thirties or forties with Graves disease.

This clonotype was detected ten times or more. This chain uses TRBV7-9 with TRBJ1-2; D is undetermined. The CDR3 is made up of 15 amino acids. V lost 5 bases, J lost 0 bases, and 13 bases lay in between. The germline V gene has CDR1 SEHNR and CDR2 FQNEAQ (reference sequence). The CDR3 reads CASSIGADANYGYTF. CDR3 DNA: TGTGCCAGCAGCATAGGTGCAGACGCTAACTATGGCTACACCTTC.

This clonotype was picked up many times. The CDR3 loop reads CASSWSGLAGGDTQYF. The CDR3 region has the DNA TGTGCCAGCAGCTGGTCTGGACTAGCGGGAGGAGATACGCAGTATTTT. This rearrangement joins TRBV3-1 to TRBJ2-3; 14 bases are a match to TRBD2. This CDR3 region has 16 residues. Germline lookup yields CDR1 LGHDT and CDR2 YNNKEL (reference sequence). After removal of 5 bases from V and 5 bases from J, the junction contained 6 bases not matched to a gene.

A single count supports this clonotype. The chain has TRBV7-9 and TRBJ2-1; D gene unclear. Deletions cut 10 bases from V and 6 bases from J, with 10 bases between. Germline V lookup: CDR1 SEHNR, CDR2 FQNEAQ (reference sequence). This CDR3 contains 11 residues. The CDR3 here is CATSFSNEQFF. The CDR3 nucleotides are TGTGCCACCTCATTCAGCAATGAGCAGTTCTTC.

The table lists this clonotype with a few counts. A read error may explain this, as a much larger clone is one base away. The rearrangement uses TRBV12-3 or TRBV12-4 and TRBJ2-7; D might be TRBD2 (6 bases). The CDR3 consists of 12 residues. V shed 11 bases and J shed 6 bases, with 17 bases lying between them. The DNA for the CDR3 is TGTGCCGGGCCTCCTGGAGGGAGCGAGCAGTACTTC. Residues: CAGPPGGSEQYF.

This clonotype was detected many times. The chain uses TRBV27 and TRBJ1-1; no clear D gene. The ends were cut back, 7 bases at V and 5 bases at J, with 14 bases in the middle. The CDR3 is 13 amino acids. Germline V gives CDR1 MNHEY, CDR2 SMNVEV (reference sequence). In DNA, the CDR3 is TGTGCCAGCAAGGTGGGTTTGGGTACTGAAGCTTTCTTT. It is translated as CASKVGLGTEAFF.

With respect to this clonotype: A read error is likely here: a far larger clone is one base away. The V and J genes are TRBV6-2 or TRBV6-3 and TRBJ2-1; no reliable D call. The CDR3 is made up of 12 amino acids. Germline CDR1 and CDR2: MNHEY and SVGEGT. Trimming removed 6 bases from V and 9 bases from J, with 12 bases in between. CDR3 bases: TGTGCCAGCAGCCCCAAACGTATTGAGCAGTTCTTC. Translated: CASSPKRIEQFF.

A few counts support this clonotype. The genes are TRBV7-9 and TRBJ1-1, with no clear D. Trimming took off 5 bases at V and 1 base at J, with 14 bases between the two ends. This CDR3 is built from 15 residues. CDR1 is SEHNR, CDR2 FQNEAQ, per germline (reference sequence). CDR3 bases: TGTGCCAGCAGCCCCCCTTGGGATACGAACACTGAAGCTTTCTTT. It is translated as CASSPPWDTNTEAFF.

This clonotype was seen ten or more times. The CDR3 DNA is TGTGCCACCAGCAGAGATTTACAGGGGACCTACGAGCAGTACTTC. Protein: CATSRDLQGTYEQYF. The chain recombines TRBV15 with TRBJ2-7; 7 bases match TRBD1. CDR1 is LNHNV and CDR2 is YYDKDF in the germline V gene (reference sequence). This CDR3 is 15 amino acids long. The junction had 4 bases not matched to a gene; V was cut back by 0 bases and J by 2 bases.

This clonotype was counted at least ten times. The chain joins TRBV28 to TRBJ2-5, with TRBD2 matching 9 bases. Germline-derived CDR1 and CDR2 are MDHEN and SYDVKM. The CDR3 totals 15 residues. Germline trimming cut 6 bases from V and 5 bases from J; bases unmatched to any gene: 10. This chain's CDR3 is CASRMGSGSGETQYF. The CDR3 DNA is TGTGCCAGCAGGATGGGTAGCGGGAGTGGGGAGACCCAGTACTTC.

The sample holds many counts of this clonotype. This chain uses TRBV11-2 with TRBJ2-1; 7 bases agree with TRBD2. CDR1 and CDR2 from the germline V gene are SGHAT and FQNNGV. With V trimmed by 2 bases and J by 7 bases, 11 bases remained unmatched. This CDR3 region has 16 residues. The CDR3 region is CASSLSVAGEVNEQFF. CDR3 nucleotides: TGTGCCAGCAGCTTATCCGTGGCGGGAGAGGTTAATGAGCAGTTCTTC.

The sample holds a few counts of this clonotype. This chain links TRBV27 with TRBJ2-1; TRBD1 is a possible D gene (6 bases). The germline V gene encodes CDR1 MNHEY and CDR2 SMNVEV (reference sequence). The CDR3 has 13 residues. Trimming removed 3 bases at V and 5 bases at J, with 8 bases between. The CDR3 protein is CASSFGQNNEQFF. In DNA, the CDR3 is TGTGCCAGCAGTTTCGGACAGAACAATGAGCAGTTCTTC.

To note about this clonotype: A read error is likely here: a far larger clone is one base away. V gene TRBV24-1 combines with J gene TRBJ2-5; 10 bases match TRBD1. The closer fit of TRBJ2-7 to the DNA end suggests the J call may be wrong. Germline CDR1 is KGHDR and CDR2 is SFDVKD. The CDR3 has 19 amino acids. CDR3 coding DNA: TGTGCCACCAGAACCGAGACAGGGGGCCGGTTTGGTCGGTCCTACGAGCAGTACTTC. It yields the protein CATRTETGGRFGRSYEQYF.

V usage is TRBV20-1 and J usage is TRBJ1-2; a weak D match, TRBD1 (5 bases). CDR1 is DFQATT, CDR2 SNEGSKA, per germline (reference sequence). The V and J ends lost 0 bases and 5 bases respectively, with 13 bases between them. This CDR3 has 14 residues. In DNA form, the CDR3 reads TGCAGTGCTAGAGATGAGGGGCGCAGGTATGGCTACACCTTC. As protein: CSARDEGRRYGYTF.

This clonotype has more than one count but fewer than ten. This chain uses TRBV5-1 with TRBJ1-4; D is ambiguous. The germline V and J ends were trimmed by 0 bases and 0 bases, with 9 bases remaining between them. Germline CDR1 is SGHRS and CDR2 is YFSETQ. This CDR3 has 16 residues. The CDR3 nucleotides read TGCGCCAGCAGCTTGGGCAGAGCATCAACTAATGAAAAACTGTTTTTT. Protein product: CASSLGRASTNEKLFF.

In the case of this clonotype: This may be a read error, as it is one base from a much larger clone. The CDR3: CASSLAPSLSWTPYEQYF. CDR3 DNA: TGCGCCAGCAGCTTGGCCCCCTCACTTTCCTGGACACCCTACGAGCAGTACTTC. The chain joins TRBV5-1 to TRBJ2-7; possibly TRBD1 for D (5 bases). Germline assignment: CDR1 SGHRS and CDR2 YFSETQ. V was cut by 0 bases and J by 2 bases, with 21 bases left in between. The length of the CDR3 is 18 residues.

The chain uses TRBV6-5 and TRBJ2-2; 7 nucleotides agree with TRBD2. This CDR3 is 16 amino acids long. Germline values: CDR1 MNHEY, CDR2 SVGAGI. The V segment lost 3 bases and the J segment 1 base; nucleotides outside the gene matches: 5. The CDR3 protein is CASSYRLAVNTGELFF. CDR3 sequence (DNA): TGTGCCAGCAGTTATCGACTAGCAGTGAACACCGGGGAGCTGTTTTTT.

This clonotype was recorded many times. The chain combines TRBV27 with TRBJ2-3, with D unclear. The J call is in doubt because the DNA end fits TRBJ2-5 better. Germline CDR1 and CDR2: MNHEY and SMNVEV (reference sequence). The CDR3 loop spans 14 amino acids. For the CDR3, the DNA is TGTGCCAGCAGTCCGCGGCCCACCCTAGGGACCCAGTACTTC. Residues: CASSPRPTLGTQYF.

The chain has TRBV30 and TRBJ2-1; 7 bases are shared with TRBD2. The germline V gene encodes CDR1 GTSNPN and CDR2 SVGIG (reference sequence). CDR3 length: 13 residues. DNA of the CDR3: TGTGCATGGCTAGCGGAAATCTACAATGAGCAGTTCTTC. It is translated as CAWLAEIYNEQFF.